This T cell receptor beta chain was sequenced in a study of Ad26.COV2.S vaccination and SARS-CoV-2 variants (dated by TCRdb to about 2021). Study-level background: Vaccine-arm donors were drawn from COV1001, a multicentre, randomized, double-blind, placebo-controlled phase I-IIa trial of Ad26.COV2.S in healthy adults. Ad26.COV2.S was administered intramuscularly at a dose of 5x10^10 or 1x10^11 viral particles, either as one shot or as two shots given 56 days apart. TCRbeta repertoire sequencing served as the tool for gauging how specific and how broad the SARS-CoV-2-reactive T cell receptors were following Ad26.COV2.S vaccination. The TCR-sequenced set comprised approximately 32 samples: roughly 19 Ad26.COV2.S vaccine recipients, 5 placebo recipients and 8 SARS-CoV-2 convalescent individuals. Trial participants were randomized into five groups of five, in which low-dose or high-dose Ad26.COV2.S was given once or twice, or placebo was given on both occasions. Throughout the experiments and outcome assessment, investigators stayed blinded to trial group allocation.

In regard to this clone: The antigen it recognizes is unknown. Per-base qualities were not stored, and no clone one base away is much larger.

The immunoSEQ Assay was used to sequence TCRbeta CDR3 regions. After extraction, genomic DNA underwent amplification by bias-controlled multiplex PCR, followed by high-throughput sequencing. For the original study's pipeline: To quantify the absolute abundance of every unique TCRbeta CDR3 region, sequences were collapsed and filtered. T cell fraction was estimated by normalization of TCRbeta template counts to usable DNA, with usable DNA being measured through amplification of reference genes present in all nucleated cells. Repertoire TCRs were annotated as SARS-CoV-2-specific by exact matching of V gene, CDR3 amino acid sequence and J gene to a known reactive TCR set. MIRA supplied the reference SARS-CoV-2 TCR set, which was filtered for enrichment in COVID-19-positive ImmuneCODE repertoires so that public or cross-reactive TCRs were removed. Using the MIRA antigens, annotated TCRs were further analysed by specific ORF or by position within an ORF. Depth was the summed frequency of annotated unique rearrangements, while breadth was defined as annotated unique rearrangements over total unique productive rearrangements. Two-sided Wilcoxon rank-sum tests were used to compare TCR breadth between groups. The clones in this table, taken by TCRdb from immuneACCESS, are in-frame only. Not every clone is retained; where verified, under half of the shortfall comes from an unresolved V gene, and the cause of the rest is unknown. The V and J calls and clone size were taken over from that table, and D and trimming were inferred from the DNA. The sample data list about 410,000 clones, and roughly 90% of these were observed just once. Around 2% of the sample is held by the ten biggest clonotypes.

Read against the paper, the sample's treatment or condition label means: about 20 received Ad26.COV2.S at low or high dose, single or two shots; 5 received placebo; per-sample allocation not given. Repertoires of vaccine and placebo recipients were sequenced from samples taken on day 63 after the first injection. Between 29 July and 7 August 2020, Cohort 1b enrolled about 27 adults aged 18-55 years at one site in Boston, USA. As a vaccine, Ad26.COV2.S was a replication-incompetent adenovirus type 26 vector that expressed a prefusion-stabilized SARS-CoV-2 spike protein derived from the original Wuhan strain. Broad study findings and their caveats: Vaccine and placebo recipients had comparable non-spike TCR breadth, which fits with the vaccine containing only spike. After vaccination, substantial breadth of spike-specific CD8+ and CD4+ T cell responses was reported. The study was not powered for comparison of responses between vaccine doses or regimens. It was noted by the authors that total T cell responses may have been underestimated by the TCR breadth and depth analyses. Ad26.COV2.S recipients had higher spike-specific TCR breadth than placebo recipients (P = 0.0014).

The germline V gene supplies CDR1 MNHEY and CDR2 SVGAGI. The CDR3 holds 14 amino acids from the cysteine to the phenylalanine. Just the 42-base CDR3 DNA is kept, in frame starting at base 1. The junction carries 12 bases between V and J, which are trimmed by 6 bases and 1 base respectively. The chain couples TRBV6-5 to TRBJ1-1; the D gene assignment is ambiguous. This sample comprised peripheral blood, obtained in a trial of Ad26.COV2.S vaccine versus placebo. This TCR derives from a person between 18 and 65 years old who received the Ad26.COV2.S COVID-19 vaccine or a placebo. Here the CDR3 is given as CASRAGWANTEAFF. The DNA is as follows: TGTGCCAGCAGAGCCGGGTGGGCGAACACTGAAGCTTTCTTT.